A selection of T cell receptor beta chains follows, all from one sample in a study of circulating CD8 cells and anti-PD-1 response in melanoma. One entry per CDR3 protein results from TCRdb running MiXCR on the reads. The sample yields around 820 distinct CDR3 sequences, 6% to 7% seen once. The specimen comprised CD8+ T cells from PBMCs, sampled at baseline or after one month of anti-PD-1 therapy (not recorded which). These TCRs come from a human donor with melanoma. Each CDR3 is given with its conserved first and last residue. The order of the fields is CDR3 protein, CDR3 length, V gene.

cdr3_aa: CASTDRFPEAFF; cdr3_length: 12; v_call: TRBV2
cdr3_aa: CASSLYAGRETQYF; cdr3_length: 14; v_call: TRBV27
cdr3_aa: CASSFPVQETQYF; cdr3_length: 13; v_call: TRBV11-2
cdr3_aa: CASYDGVGDEQFF; cdr3_length: 13; v_call: TRBV12-3/TRBV12-4
cdr3_aa: CASGTNNNQPQHF; cdr3_length: 13; v_call: TRBV19
cdr3_aa: CASSLEAGGNQPQHF; cdr3_length: 15; v_call: TRBV28
cdr3_aa: CSVHPGTGNYGYTF; cdr3_length: 14; v_call: TRBV29-1
cdr3_aa: CSVVWAVNTGELFF; cdr3_length: 14; v_call: TRBV29-1
cdr3_aa: CASSLEQNSYEQYF; cdr3_length: 14; v_call: TRBV5-5
cdr3_aa: CASSSPRGMGSNEQFF; cdr3_length: 16; v_call: TRBV28
cdr3_aa: CASSGQLSTDTQYF; cdr3_length: 14; v_call: TRBV28
cdr3_aa: CASSLSLLVAGYEQYF; cdr3_length: 16; v_call: TRBV27
cdr3_aa: CAGIRDVRYNEQFF; cdr3_length: 14; v_call: TRBV6-2/TRBV6-3
cdr3_aa: CASSLVGNPHEQYF; cdr3_length: 14; v_call: TRBV7-9